These 21 T cell receptor beta chains were all obtained from the same sample, sequenced in a study of T-cell memory formation after mild COVID-19. One entry per CDR3 protein results from TCRdb running MiXCR on the 5' RACE reads. The table includes some 600,000 distinct CDR3 sequences, approximately 15% detected once. Source material: PBMCs or a T cell subset sorted from them (not recorded which). Receptor source: an adult woman who had mild COVID-19 (a few samples of this study predate the infection). Cell type and time point are not known.

The gene calls are TRBV11-2 and TRBJ2-3, with a weak D call TRBD2 (5 bases). V was shortened by 1 base and J by 12 bases, with 17 bases between the two germline ends. The germline V gene encodes CDR1 SGHAT and CDR2 FQNNGV. This CDR3 is 14 amino acids long. The CDR3 spells CASSLGRGLPNQYF. CDR3 coding DNA: TGTGCCAGCAGCTTAGGTAGAGGACTCCCTAATCAGTATTTT.

The chain is built from TRBV3-1 and TRBJ2-3; D is possibly TRBD2 (6 bases). V shed 2 bases and J shed 6 bases, with 21 bases lying between them. The germline gives CDR1 LGHDT, CDR2 YNNKEL (reference sequence). The length of the CDR3 is 17 residues. The CDR3 nucleotides read TGTGCCAGCAGCCAAAGGACCGGGAGCGATTCATCTGATACGCAGTATTTT. This encodes CASSQRTGSDSSDTQYF.

This clonotype was seen repeatedly, ten times or more. The V call is TRBV5-1, the J call TRBJ1-2, with a weak D call TRBD1 (5 bases). V was pared by 4 bases and J by 4 bases, with 8 bases between. From germline, CDR1 is SGHRS and CDR2 YFSETQ. The CDR3 spans 12 residues. For the CDR3, the DNA is TGCGCCAGCAGCGTCGGGGCCTATGGCTACACCTTC. Amino acids: CASSVGAYGYTF.

This clonotype has a handful of counts. The chain employs TRBV29-1 and TRBJ1-1; D is ambiguous. Germline V gives CDR1 SQVTM, CDR2 ANQGSEA. Trimming left V 8 bases short and J 3 bases short, with 16 bases between. This CDR3 spans 13 amino acids. The CDR3 is CSSRGNRDTEAFF. The CDR3 nucleotides are TGCAGCTCCCGAGGGAACCGGGACACTGAAGCTTTCTTT.

This rearrangement joins TRBV6-2 or TRBV6-3 to TRBJ2-6; 11 nucleotides line up with TRBD1. The CDR3 contains 17 residues. The germline V gene has CDR1 MNHEY and CDR2 SVGEGT. V gave up 5 bases and J gave up 4 bases; unmatched junction bases: 7. Here the CDR3 reads CASSTDRGRSGANVLTF. For the CDR3, the DNA is TGTGCCAGCAGTACGGACAGGGGGCGGTCGGGGGCCAACGTCCTGACTTTC.

This chain uses TRBV21-1 with TRBJ1-5. TRBV21-1 is assigned pseudogene status. This CDR3 region has 18 residues. CDR3 DNA sequence: TGTGCCACCCGCTTGGGCCACCGGGGTTACAACGAAGATCAGCCCCAGCATTTT. This gives the protein CATRLGHRGYNEDQPQHF.

V usage is TRBV6-6 and J usage is TRBJ1-2; tentatively, D is TRBD1 (6 bases). This CDR3 is 13 amino acids long. CDR1 is MNHNY and CDR2 is SVGAGI in the germline V gene (reference sequence). The V end lost 6 bases, the J end lost 8 bases, and 16 bases lay between the germline ends. The CDR3 loop is CASRILQGWGYTF. In DNA form, the CDR3 reads TGTGCCAGCAGGATCCTACAGGGTTGGGGCTACACCTTC.

This clonotype was seen more than once but under ten times. The V call is TRBV10-3, the J call TRBJ2-7; 9 positions match TRBD1. CDR1 is ENHRY, CDR2 SYGVKD, per germline. This CDR3 is 17 amino acids long. With V trimmed by 2 bases and J by 5 bases, 13 bases remained unmatched. The CDR3 reads CAISEPTGTGSRDEQYF. CDR3 DNA: TGTGCCATCAGTGAGCCAACCGGGACAGGGAGCCGGGACGAGCAGTACTTC.

This clonotype turned up a few times. The V call is TRBV6-5, the J call TRBJ2-1; 10 bases line up with TRBD2. Germline V gene sequence: CDR1 MNHEY, CDR2 SVGAGI. The CDR3 covers 15 residues. Trimming at V came to 7 bases and at J to 4 bases, leaving 7 bases not matched to a gene. This chain's CDR3 is CASNAGTSVYNEQFF. CDR3 coding DNA: TGTGCCAGCAATGCCGGGACTAGCGTATACAATGAGCAGTTCTTC.

This clonotype was counted between two and nine times. The J gene is TRBJ2-1, the V gene TRBV18; D remains ambiguous. CDR1 KGHSH and CDR2 LQKENI come from the germline V gene. V was pared by 6 bases and J by 10 bases, with 22 bases between. CDR3 length equals 15 residues. This CDR3 reads CASSPDPGMSQEQFF. CDR3 DNA sequence: TGTGCCAGCTCGCCCGACCCAGGAATGTCGCAGGAGCAGTTCTTC.

This clonotype was seen many times. V usage is TRBV12-3 or TRBV12-4 and J usage is TRBJ2-1; D is possibly TRBD2 (5 bases). The CDR3 length is 13 residues. Trimming took off 5 bases at V and 4 bases at J, with 9 bases between the two ends. The CDR3 loop is CASSLRDYNEQFF. DNA of the CDR3: TGTGCCAGCAGTCTCCGGGATTACAATGAGCAGTTCTTC.

The chain combines TRBV18 with TRBJ2-1; D may be TRBD1 (6 bases). CDR3 length: 15 amino acids. Per germline, CDR1 KGHSH and CDR2 LQKENI. V was clipped by 3 bases and J by 6 bases, with 15 bases between them. Here the CDR3 DNA reads TGTGCCAGCTCACCTAAAACCGGGACAAGCAATGAGCAGTTCTTC. Its translation: CASSPKTGTSNEQFF.

This clonotype was seen more than once but under ten times. For the CDR3, the DNA is TGTGCCAGCAGCTCAGACTGGGGGGCGAATGGCTACACCTTC. It translates to CASSSDWGANGYTF. The chain couples TRBV7-2 to TRBJ1-2; TRBD1 might be the D (6 bases). Germline CDR1 is SGHTA and CDR2 is FQGNSA. The V and J ends lost 4 bases and 6 bases respectively, with 15 bases between them. The length of the CDR3 is 14 residues.

This clonotype has just a few counts. The chain links TRBV15 to TRBJ2-1, with TRBD2 matching 9 bases. The CDR3 sequence is 16 residues long. Germline V gene data show CDR1 as LNHNV and CDR2 as YYDKDF (reference sequence). J was trimmed by 3 bases and V by 4 bases; bases with no gene match: 7. Written as DNA, the CDR3 is TGTGCCACCAGCATCTCTCTAGCGGGAAACTACAATGAGCAGTTCTTC. Residues: CATSISLAGNYNEQFF.

The CDR3 bases are TGTGCCAGCAGCTCCAGCCGCTGGGTAGACTATGGCTACACCTTC. It codes for CASSSSRWVDYGYTF. The rearrangement links TRBV11-2 to TRBJ1-2; D is unresolved. The CDR3 extends over 15 amino acids. V lost 4 bases to trimming and J lost 3 bases, with 15 bases between them. Germline V lookup: CDR1 SGHAT, CDR2 FQNNGV.

The chain joins TRBV4-1 to TRBJ1-2; D is uncertain. V lost 3 bases and J 4 bases, leaving 6 bases between the germline ends. The CDR3 consists of 12 residues. The germline CDR1 and CDR2 sequences are MGHRA and YSYEKL. The CDR3 protein is CASSHGPYGYTF. The CDR3, as DNA: TGCGCCAGCAGCCATGGGCCCTATGGCTACACCTTC.

This clonotype came up a few times. CDR3 coding DNA: TGTGCCAGCAAATGGTCAGCGGGGGTTAACTACGAGCAGTACTTC. It codes for CASKWSAGVNYEQYF. The V call is TRBV11-2, the J call TRBJ2-7; 8 nucleotides align to TRBD2. CDR1 SGHAT and CDR2 FQNNGV come from the germline V gene. CDR3 length: 15 amino acids. The ends lost 7 bases at V and 3 bases at J; junction bases unmatched: 11.

The CDR3 protein is CASSESWVYNEQFF. CDR3 DNA: TGTGCCAGCAGTGAATCGTGGGTCTACAATGAGCAGTTCTTC. The chain has TRBV25-1 and TRBJ2-1, with no clear D. The CDR3 runs 14 residues. V was shortened by 1 base and J by 3 bases, with 7 bases between the two germline ends. CDR1 and CDR2 from the germline V gene are MGHDK and SYGVNS.

This chain joins TRBV11-2 and TRBJ2-1, with D hard to call. Germline values: CDR1 SGHAT, CDR2 FQNNGV. There are 15 residues in the CDR3. Trimming cost V 0 bases and J 3 bases, with 9 bases left between them. The CDR3 sequence: CASSLEIPRYNEQFF. The CDR3 nucleotides are TGTGCCAGCAGCTTAGAGATCCCCCGCTACAATGAGCAGTTCTTC.

The chain combines TRBV5-6 with TRBJ2-1, with TRBD1 as a possible D gene (6 bases). This CDR3 contains 13 residues. Germline V lookup: CDR1 SGHDT, CDR2 YYEEEE. The V and J ends lost 0 bases and 10 bases respectively, with 11 bases between them. CDR3: CASSLDRTDEQFF. In DNA form, the CDR3 reads TGTGCCAGCAGCTTGGACCGGACAGACGAGCAGTTCTTC.

This clonotype was observed a few times. This chain connects TRBV12-3 or TRBV12-4 to TRBJ2-1; TRBD2 matches at 12 bases. The CDR3 has 17 residues. With 5 bases clipped from V and 7 bases from J, the junction kept 12 bases outside the gene matches. The CDR3 nucleotides read TGTGCCAGCAGTACCGGACTAGCGGGACCAATGAAGAATGAGCAGTTCTTC. Its protein product is CASSTGLAGPMKNEQFF.